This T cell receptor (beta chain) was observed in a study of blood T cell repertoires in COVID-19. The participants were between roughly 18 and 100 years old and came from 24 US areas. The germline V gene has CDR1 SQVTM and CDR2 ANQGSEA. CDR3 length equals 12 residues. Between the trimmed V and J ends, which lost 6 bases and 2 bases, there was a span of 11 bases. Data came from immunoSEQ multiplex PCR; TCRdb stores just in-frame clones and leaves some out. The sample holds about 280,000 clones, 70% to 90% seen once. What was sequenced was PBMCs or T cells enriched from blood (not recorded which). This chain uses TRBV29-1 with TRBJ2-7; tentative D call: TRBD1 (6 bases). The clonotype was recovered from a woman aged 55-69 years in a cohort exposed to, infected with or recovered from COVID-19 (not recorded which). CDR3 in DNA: TGCAGCGTGGCACAGGGAACCTACGAGCAGTACTTC. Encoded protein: CSVAQGTYEQYF.